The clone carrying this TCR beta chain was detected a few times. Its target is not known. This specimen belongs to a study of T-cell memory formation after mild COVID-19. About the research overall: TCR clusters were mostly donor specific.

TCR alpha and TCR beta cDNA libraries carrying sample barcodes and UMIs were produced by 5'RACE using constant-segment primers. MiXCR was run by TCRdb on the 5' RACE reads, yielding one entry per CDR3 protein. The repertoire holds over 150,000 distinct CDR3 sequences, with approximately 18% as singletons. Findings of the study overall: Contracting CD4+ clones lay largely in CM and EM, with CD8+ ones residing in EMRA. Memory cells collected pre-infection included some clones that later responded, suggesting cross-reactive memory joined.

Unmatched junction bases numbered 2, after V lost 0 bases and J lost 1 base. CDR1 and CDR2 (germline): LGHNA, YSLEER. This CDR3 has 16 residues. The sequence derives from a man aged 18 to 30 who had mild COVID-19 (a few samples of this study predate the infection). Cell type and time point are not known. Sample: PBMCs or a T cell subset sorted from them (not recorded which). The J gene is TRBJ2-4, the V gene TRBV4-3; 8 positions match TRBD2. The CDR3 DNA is TGCGCCAGCAGCCAAGATCCTAGCGGGGCCAAAAACATTCAGTACTTC. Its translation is CASSQDPSGAKNIQYF.